The T cell receptor (beta chain) under discussion was sequenced for a study of siplizumab effects on memory and regulatory T cells. Sequenced by immunoSEQ multiplex PCR; TCRdb stores in-frame clones only, minus some. The data contain approximately 98,000 clones, around 94% of them singletons. Germline-derived CDR1 and CDR2 are SGHTA and FQGTGA. The CDR3 is 15 amino acids. V was clipped by 4 bases and J by 4 bases; unmatched bases: 5. The receptor was derived from a human donor in good health. Sequenced sample: non-Treg CD4+ T cells sorted from blood. V usage is TRBV7-3 and J usage is TRBJ2-3, with 10 nucleotides matching TRBD2. DNA for the CDR3: TGTGCCAGCAGCTCTAGCGGGAGCAGGGCAGATACGCAGTATTTT. It codes for CASSSSGSRADTQYF.